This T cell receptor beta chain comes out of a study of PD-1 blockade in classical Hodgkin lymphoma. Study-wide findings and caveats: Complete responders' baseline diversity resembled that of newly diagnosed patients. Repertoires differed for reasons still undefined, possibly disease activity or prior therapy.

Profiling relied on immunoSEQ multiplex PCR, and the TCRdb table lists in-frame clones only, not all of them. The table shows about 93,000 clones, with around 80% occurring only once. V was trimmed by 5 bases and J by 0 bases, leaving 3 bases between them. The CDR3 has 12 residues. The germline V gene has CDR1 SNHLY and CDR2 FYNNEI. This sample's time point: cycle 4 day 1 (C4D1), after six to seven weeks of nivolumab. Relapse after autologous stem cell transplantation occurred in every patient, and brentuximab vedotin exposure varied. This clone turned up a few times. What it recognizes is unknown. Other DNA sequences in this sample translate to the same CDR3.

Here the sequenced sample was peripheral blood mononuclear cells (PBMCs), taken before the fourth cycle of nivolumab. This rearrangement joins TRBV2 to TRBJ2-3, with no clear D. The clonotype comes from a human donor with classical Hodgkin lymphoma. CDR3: CASSYSTDTQYF. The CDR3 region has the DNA TGTGCCAGCAGTTACAGCACAGATACGCAGTATTTT.